Below, one TCR beta chain is given with its context. Study processing details: Nucleated cell counts were estimated from reference gene primer amplification. Using immunoSEQ multiplex PCR, the repertoire was profiled, and TCRdb retains in-frame clones only, with some absent. V, J and clone size are taken as reported in that table, and D and trimming were inferred from the DNA itself. The sample includes 300,000 to 350,000 clones, around 88% of them seen just once. The data derive from a study of blood T cell repertoires in COVID-19. Looking at the study overall: Samples came from the United States, Italy and Spain, spanning acute and convalescent COVID-19. Nucleic acid was either cDNA or gDNA, and it came from T cells, B-cell-depleted T cells, or PBMCs.

The CDR3 has 13 residues. CDR1 is SQVTM and CDR2 is ANQGSEA in the germline V gene. Between the trimmed V and J ends, which lost 6 bases and 2 bases, there was a span of 13 bases. The chain employs TRBV29-1 and TRBJ1-2; possible D gene TRBD1, 5 bases. The TCR originated in a young man with active or convalescent COVID-19. Input material: peripheral blood. The CDR3 sequence: CSVVGGTNYGYTF. The CDR3 DNA sequence: TGCAGCGTCGTCGGAGGGACGAACTATGGCTACACCTTC.